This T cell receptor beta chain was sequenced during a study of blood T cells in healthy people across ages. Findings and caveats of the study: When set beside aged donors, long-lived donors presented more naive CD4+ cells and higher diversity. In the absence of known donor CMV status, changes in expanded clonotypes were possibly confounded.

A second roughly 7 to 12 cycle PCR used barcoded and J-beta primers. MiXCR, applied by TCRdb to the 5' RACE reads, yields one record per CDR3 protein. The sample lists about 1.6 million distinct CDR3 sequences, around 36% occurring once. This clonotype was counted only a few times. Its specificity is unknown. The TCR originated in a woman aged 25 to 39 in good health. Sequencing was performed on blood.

CDR3 in DNA: TGCAGTGCTAAGACAGGGTTCAACTATGGCTACACCTTC. This codes for CSAKTGFNYGYTF. The rearrangement links TRBV20-1 to TRBJ1-2, with TRBD1 matching over 7 bases. V shed 4 bases and J 2 bases; nucleotides not matched to a gene: 4. Germline CDR1 and CDR2: DFQATT and SNEGSKA (reference sequence). The CDR3 length is 13 residues.